This paragraph covers one T cell receptor beta chain sequence. The entry originates in a study of blood T cell repertoires in COVID-19. Whole-study context: The study drew acute and convalescent COVID-19 samples from the United States, Italy and Spain. Nucleic acid was either cDNA or gDNA, and it came from T cells, B-cell-depleted T cells, or PBMCs.

Source study methods: Nucleated cell number was recorded as an estimate derived from reference gene primer amplification. The table came from immunoSEQ multiplex PCR; TCRdb's copy has only in-frame clones and leaves some out. That table gives V, J and clone size, and the DNA gave D and trimming. The sample shows about 100,000 clones, approximately 93% of them seen only once. The V gene end was trimmed by 6 bases and the J gene end by 2 bases; junction bases not matched to a gene: 11. The CDR3 consists of 16 residues. CDR1 is SNHLY, CDR2 FYNNEI, per germline. The sequencing sample was made of peripheral blood. This sequence was found in a man between 50 and 59 years old with active COVID-19. V and J are TRBV2 and TRBJ2-5; 8 nucleotides align to TRBD1. CDR3 DNA: TGTGCCAGCAGCCCTAGACAGGGGACGAATCAAGAGACCCAGTACTTC. This translates into CASSPRQGTNQETQYF.